This is a list of T cell receptor beta chains from one sample in a study of cytomegalovirus exposure and HLA in healthy donors. Measured with immunoSEQ multiplex PCR; TCRdb has only the in-frame clones, and not every one. This sample yields 150,000 to 200,000 clones, of which 76% are seen a single time; approximately 3% belongs to the top ten. Material: PBMCs. Receptor source: a male donor in good health and CMV-seronegative. Each CDR3 is given with its conserved first and last residue. The D gene is left open where the match is weak. Clone size is shown for a subset of rows, as once, few, many or a class of expanded clone.

v_call	j_call	clone_size	d_call	cdr3_nt	cdr3_aa
TRBV9	TRBJ1-2	once	TRBD1	TGTGCCAGCAGCTTCCGGACAGGACACTATGGCTACACCTTC	CASSFRTGHYGYTF
TRBV7-2	TRBJ2-1	.	TRBD2	TGTGCCAGCAGCTTAGATTTGGGTTGGGGGGGTTTCTCCTACAATGAGCAGTTCTTC	CASSLDLGWGGFSYNEQFF
TRBV19	TRBJ2-7	few	.	TGTGCCAGTAGTATAGTTTGGGGGGGCACCTACGAGCAGTACTTC	CASSIVWGGTYEQYF
TRBV6-1	TRBJ2-7	.	TRBD1	TGTGCCAGCAGATCCTCGGGGGACAGGGGACTCGAGCAGTACTTC	CASRSSGDRGLEQYF
TRBV15	TRBJ1-1	few	TRBD1	TGTGCCACCAGCAGAGATCGGCAGGGGGCGGACACTGAAGCTTTCTTT	CATSRDRQGADTEAFF
TRBV4-3	TRBJ2-1	.	.	TGCGCCAGCAGCCAAGATTGGGGAGACTCCCGCAATGAGCAGTTCTTC	CASSQDWGDSRNEQFF
TRBV7-3	TRBJ1-2	few	TRBD1	TGTGCCAGCAGCTTCAATGGGGGACAGGTCGATGGCTACACCTTC	CASSFNGGQVDGYTF
TRBV5-4	TRBJ2-5	.	TRBD2	TGTGCCAGCAGCCGTGAACTAGCGGGGGATCAAGAGACCCAGTACTTC	CASSRELAGDQETQYF
TRBV10-3	TRBJ2-3	once	.	TGTGCCATCACTCCATCTAGTTCTAGCACAGATACGCAGTATTTT	CAITPSSSSTDTQYF
TRBV5-4	TRBJ1-1	.	TRBD1	TGTGCCAGCTTACAGGACAGTACAGGGGGCACTGAAGCTTTCTTT	CASLQDSTGGTEAFF
TRBV5-6	TRBJ1-5	.	TRBD1	TGTGCCAGCAGCTTACAATTAACAGGGGGCAATCAGCCCCAGCATTTT	CASSLQLTGGNQPQHF
TRBV5-3	TRBJ2-3	.	TRBD2	TGTGCCAGAAGCTTGGTGACTAGCGGAGAGGAGAGTGCAGATACGCAGTATTTT	CARSLVTSGEESADTQYF
TRBV10-1	TRBJ2-7	.	TRBD1	TGCGCCGGCAGTGGGCCGGACAGGGACCACGAGCAGTACTTC	CAGSGPDRDHEQYF
TRBV4-3	TRBJ2-1	few	.	TGCGCCAGCAGCCAAGTTTCACCTAACAATGAGCAGTTCTTC	CASSQVSPNNEQFF
TRBV5-1	TRBJ1-1	once	TRBD1	TGCGCCAGCAGCTTGGGACAGGGGGGCCCGACTGAAGCTTTCTTT	CASSLGQGGPTEAFF
TRBV7-6	TRBJ2-1	.	TRBD1	TGTGCCAGCAGCACGCACAGGGGTTGGGACAATGAGCAGTTCTTC	CASSTHRGWDNEQFF